Listed below are T cell receptor beta chains from one sample, sequenced in a study of T cells after yellow fever vaccination. Using its own MiXCR run on the 5' RACE reads, TCRdb lists one record per CDR3 protein. The sample records about 200,000 distinct CDR3 sequences, less than 3.5% being singletons. Source: CD4+ T cells sorted from PBMCs, taken 10 days after the yellow fever booster vaccination. The receptors were sampled from a man between 18 and 35 years old who received the YFV17D yellow fever vaccine. Each CDR3 is given with its conserved first and last residue. Rows give clone size only sometimes, using once, few, many, or a class for an expanded clone.

>many|TRBJ2-5|13|TRBV4-2
CASSQVLQETQYF
>.|TRBJ2-2|16|TRBV11-3
CASSLEVAPDTGELFF
>many|TRBJ1-1|15|TRBV5-1
CASRTPAQPNTEAFF
>many|TRBJ1-4|17|TRBV20-1
CSARDRFSRELNEKLFF
>.|TRBJ2-3|14|TRBV7-2
CASSFRQNTDTQYF
>few|TRBJ1-6|15|TRBV20-1
CSASGTGGGNSPLHF
>.|TRBJ2-5|14|TRBV7-6
CASSFGLAEETQYF
>many|TRBJ2-5|13|TRBV6-1
CASSEMHQETQYF
>few|TRBJ1-5|15|TRBV7-8
CASSLVSGLGQPQHF
>many|TRBJ1-1|13|TRBV7-8
CASSPFRGTEAFF
>many|TRBJ1-1|13|TRBV11-2
CASSLGLFTEAFF
>few|TRBJ1-6|15|TRBV5-6
CASSGKGEGGLALHF
>.|TRBJ1-4|14|TRBV7-2
CASSSDRGAEKLFF
>.|TRBJ2-7|14|TRBV5-6
CASSLRGADYEQYF
>.|TRBJ1-5|16|TRBV7-4
CASSSSPSISNQPQHF
>many|TRBJ2-7|13|TRBV7-3
CASSLMWGGEQYF
>many|TRBJ2-3|17|TRBV5-4
CATRPGGLAGGVATQYF
>.|TRBJ1-1|12|TRBV3-1
CASSRGPGEAFF